This is a list of T cell receptor beta chains from one sample in a study of T cell changes during pregnancy in multiple sclerosis. Sequencing used immunoSEQ multiplex PCR; TCRdb keeps in-frame clones, though not all of them. The repertoire has approximately 32,000 clones, 89% of them found once; the top ten carry about 4.8%. Material: CD8+ T cells from peripheral blood mononuclear cells, obtained in the first trimester of pregnancy. These TCRs come from a female donor with multiple sclerosis, enrolled in a pregnancy study. The CDR3 runs from the conserved cysteine through the conserved F or W. A D gene is named only where the DNA matches it firmly. The size field is filled for only some rows; it gives once, few, many or a size class.

J gene: TRBJ1-1
clone size: .
D gene: .
V gene: TRBV5-6
CDR3 DNA: TGTGCCAGCTCCTCACGGGACACTGAAGCTTTCTTT
CDR3 protein: CASSSRDTEAFF

J gene: TRBJ2-1
clone size: .
D gene: TRBD2
V gene: TRBV4-2
CDR3 DNA: TGTGCCAGCAGCCAAGTGCTAGCGGGAGAGGCTGAGCAGTTCTTC
CDR3 protein: CASSQVLAGEAEQFF

J gene: TRBJ2-7
clone size: .
D gene: TRBD2
V gene: TRBV5-1
CDR3 DNA: TGCGCCAGCAGCCCCGGGACTAGCGGAACCTACGAGCAGTACTTC
CDR3 protein: CASSPGTSGTYEQYF

J gene: TRBJ2-1
clone size: .
D gene: TRBD2
V gene: TRBV7-9
CDR3 DNA: TGTGCGAAACTCGGGCTAGCGGGAGTGGGTGAGCAGTTCTTC
CDR3 protein: CAKLGLAGVGEQFF

J gene: TRBJ1-4
clone size: .
D gene: .
V gene: TRBV9
CDR3 DNA: TGTGCCAGCAGCGTGGGGCGGGAGCTTAATGAAAAACTGTTTTTT
CDR3 protein: CASSVGRELNEKLFF

J gene: TRBJ1-1
clone size: .
D gene: TRBD1
V gene: TRBV11-2
CDR3 DNA: TGTGCCAGCAGCGTGGGGACAGGGGGCATGAACACTGAAGCTTTCTTT
CDR3 protein: CASSVGTGGMNTEAFF

J gene: TRBJ1-1
clone size: few
D gene: .
V gene: TRBV11-2
CDR3 DNA: TGTGCCAGCAGCCCCGGGGGGGGCACTGAAGCTTTCTTT
CDR3 protein: CASSPGGGTEAFF

J gene: TRBJ2-2
clone size: .
D gene: .
V gene: TRBV7-9
CDR3 DNA: TGTGCCAGCAGCTTTTACAGGCGGAGCACCGGGGAGCTGTTTTTT
CDR3 protein: CASSFYRRSTGELFF

J gene: TRBJ1-4
clone size: .
D gene: TRBD1
V gene: TRBV5-4
CDR3 DNA: TGTGCCAGCAGTCCATTCAGGACAGGGAGCAAACTGTTTTTT
CDR3 protein: CASSPFRTGSKLFF

J gene: TRBJ2-7
clone size: .
D gene: TRBD1
V gene: TRBV2
CDR3 DNA: TGTGCCAGCAGTACATCACGGGACAGGGTTTCCTACGAGCAGTACTTC
CDR3 protein: CASSTSRDRVSYEQYF

J gene: TRBJ2-1
clone size: .
D gene: TRBD2
V gene: TRBV27
CDR3 DNA: TGTGCCAGCAGTTCCACGCCTAGCGGAAACAATGAGCAGTTCTTC
CDR3 protein: CASSSTPSGNNEQFF

J gene: TRBJ1-2
clone size: .
D gene: .
V gene: TRBV2
CDR3 DNA: TGTGCCAGCAGGGGCATTCTCTATGGCTACACCTTC
CDR3 protein: CASRGILYGYTF

J gene: TRBJ1-5
clone size: .
D gene: TRBD1
V gene: TRBV6-6
CDR3 DNA: TGTGCCAGCAGTAGGACAGGGCCCGATCAGCCCCAGCATTTT
CDR3 protein: CASSRTGPDQPQHF

J gene: TRBJ2-1
clone size: .
D gene: TRBD2
V gene: TRBV4-1
CDR3 DNA: TGCGCCAGCAGCCAAGTCCCAGCGGGAGGGGACAATGAGCAGTTCTTC
CDR3 protein: CASSQVPAGGDNEQFF

J gene: TRBJ2-7
clone size: .
D gene: TRBD1
V gene: TRBV7-7
CDR3 DNA: TGTGCCAGCAGTCATGGGACAGGGGTTACCTACGAGCAGTACTTC
CDR3 protein: CASSHGTGVTYEQYF

J gene: TRBJ2-7
clone size: .
D gene: .
V gene: TRBV13
CDR3 DNA: TGTGCCAGCAGCTTAGGCAGGGGGGAAAGCTCCTACGAGCAGTACTTC
CDR3 protein: CASSLGRGESSYEQYF

J gene: TRBJ1-2
clone size: .
D gene: .
V gene: TRBV5-5
CDR3 DNA: TGTGCCAGCAGCTGGAGAGTCTATGGCTACACCTTC
CDR3 protein: CASSWRVYGYTF

J gene: TRBJ2-7
clone size: .
D gene: TRBD2
V gene: TRBV28
CDR3 DNA: TGTGCCAGCAGTCCCCTGGGTGTTAGCGGGAGCTCCTACGAGCAGTACTTC
CDR3 protein: CASSPLGVSGSSYEQYF

J gene: TRBJ1-5
clone size: .
D gene: .
V gene: TRBV29-1
CDR3 DNA: TGCAGCGTTTCCACCGAGGGGCCCCAGCATTTT
CDR3 protein: CSVSTEGPQHF

J gene: TRBJ2-7
clone size: .
D gene: .
V gene: TRBV14
CDR3 DNA: TGTGCCAGCAGCCAAGGGTTAGCCTACGAGCAGTACTTC
CDR3 protein: CASSQGLAYEQYF

J gene: TRBJ1-5
clone size: .
D gene: .
V gene: TRBV10-3
CDR3 DNA: TGTGCCATCAGTGAGTCCGTAGGGGGAAATCAGCCCCAGCATTTT
CDR3 protein: CAISESVGGNQPQHF

J gene: TRBJ2-5
clone size: .
D gene: TRBD1
V gene: TRBV27
CDR3 DNA: TGTGCCAGCAGTTCTTCCGGGACAGACCAAGAGACCCAGTACTTC
CDR3 protein: CASSSSGTDQETQYF

J gene: TRBJ2-1
clone size: .
D gene: TRBD2
V gene: TRBV7-2
CDR3 DNA: TGTGCCAGCAGGGCGCTAGCGGGAGCTACCCAGACCTACAATGAGCAGTTCTTC
CDR3 protein: CASRALAGATQTYNEQFF

J gene: TRBJ2-7
clone size: .
D gene: TRBD2
V gene: TRBV4-1
CDR3 DNA: TGCGCCAGCAGCCAAGGCGGGGGGGGCTACGAGCAGTACTTC
CDR3 protein: CASSQGGGGYEQYF

J gene: TRBJ1-5
clone size: .
D gene: .
V gene: TRBV11-3
CDR3 DNA: TGTGCCAGCAGCACAAGCAAGGAATACAGGGACAATCAGCCCCAGCATTTT
CDR3 protein: CASSTSKEYRDNQPQHF

J gene: TRBJ2-7
clone size: .
D gene: TRBD2
V gene: TRBV2
CDR3 DNA: TGTGCCAGCAGTTCCCACCTCGGTAGCGGGGGTGGTGAGCAGTACTTC
CDR3 protein: CASSSHLGSGGGEQYF

J gene: TRBJ2-3
clone size: .
D gene: .
V gene: TRBV6-4
CDR3 DNA: TGTGCCAGCAGTGGTGGGGGCGAGGTGGATACGCAGTATTTT
CDR3 protein: CASSGGGEVDTQYF

J gene: TRBJ1-1
clone size: .
D gene: TRBD1
V gene: TRBV19
CDR3 DNA: TGTGCCAGCCGTACAGGGGGTAACGAGTTGAACACTGAAGCTTTCTTT
CDR3 protein: CASRTGGNELNTEAFF

J gene: TRBJ1-2
clone size: .
D gene: TRBD1
V gene: TRBV28
CDR3 DNA: TGTGCCAGCAGAGACGGACAGGGCTTTCATGGCTACACCTTC
CDR3 protein: CASRDGQGFHGYTF

J gene: TRBJ2-7
clone size: .
D gene: .
V gene: TRBV7-9
CDR3 DNA: TGTGCCAGCAGCCCAAGGGGCTCCTACGAGCAGTACTTC
CDR3 protein: CASSPRGSYEQYF

J gene: TRBJ1-2
clone size: .
D gene: TRBD1
V gene: TRBV5-6
CDR3 DNA: TGTGCCAGCAGCTTGGAAACAGGGGGTGGAGGCTATGGCTACACCTTC
CDR3 protein: CASSLETGGGGYGYTF

J gene: TRBJ2-1
clone size: .
D gene: TRBD2
V gene: TRBV6-4
CDR3 DNA: TGTGCCAGCAGTGTAGAAGCTAGCGGGAACAATGAGCAGTTCTTC
CDR3 protein: CASSVEASGNNEQFF

J gene: TRBJ2-1
clone size: .
D gene: TRBD1
V gene: TRBV7-2
CDR3 DNA: TGTGCCAGCAGCTTTGGCGATTCTAGGACAGGGTACAATGAGCAGTTCTTC
CDR3 protein: CASSFGDSRTGYNEQFF

J gene: TRBJ1-2
clone size: few
D gene: TRBD1
V gene: TRBV2
CDR3 DNA: TGTGCCAGCAGTGAATCAACGGGACAGGGGTATGTCTATGGCTACACCTTC
CDR3 protein: CASSESTGQGYVYGYTF

J gene: TRBJ1-2
clone size: .
D gene: TRBD1
V gene: TRBV5-1
CDR3 DNA: TGCGCCAGCAGCTTGGGACAGGGGAATTACTATGGCTACACCTTC
CDR3 protein: CASSLGQGNYYGYTF

J gene: TRBJ2-1
clone size: once
D gene: .
V gene: TRBV5-4
CDR3 DNA: TGTGCCAGCAGCTTGTCAGAGGTCGATGAGCAGTTCTTC
CDR3 protein: CASSLSEVDEQFF

J gene: TRBJ2-3
clone size: .
D gene: TRBD2
V gene: TRBV7-9
CDR3 DNA: TGTGCCAGCAGCTTCGGGATTGGTAGCGGGAGGACAGATACGCAGTATTTT
CDR3 protein: CASSFGIGSGRTDTQYF

J gene: TRBJ2-7
clone size: .
D gene: TRBD1
V gene: TRBV10-3
CDR3 DNA: TGTGCCATCAGGGGACAGAGGAAATACGAGCAGTACTTC
CDR3 protein: CAIRGQRKYEQYF

J gene: TRBJ2-7
clone size: once
D gene: .
V gene: TRBV4-1
CDR3 DNA: TGCGCCAGCAGCCAAGATCAGCATATTAGAGGCTACGAGCAGTACTTC
CDR3 protein: CASSQDQHIRGYEQYF

J gene: TRBJ1-2
clone size: .
D gene: .
V gene: TRBV4-1
CDR3 DNA: TGCGCCAGCAGCCAAGGAATCCTAAACTATGGCTACACCTTC
CDR3 protein: CASSQGILNYGYTF

J gene: TRBJ2-1
clone size: .
D gene: .
V gene: TRBV6-5
CDR3 DNA: TGTGCCAGCAGCCAGAGGGGGAATGAGCAGTTCTTC
CDR3 protein: CASSQRGNEQFF

J gene: TRBJ2-5
clone size: .
D gene: .
V gene: TRBV13
CDR3 DNA: TGTGCCAGCTCCCTTCGACAGATCCAAGAGACCCAGTACTTC
CDR3 protein: CASSLRQIQETQYF